These 14 T cell receptor beta chains were all obtained from the same sample, sequenced in a study of blood T cell repertoires in COVID-19. Using immunoSEQ multiplex PCR, the repertoire was profiled, and TCRdb retains in-frame clones only, with some absent. The data contain fewer than 450,000 clones, 88% of them singletons. The specimen sequenced was PBMCs or T cells enriched from blood (not recorded which). The origin of the receptors is a woman aged 18-29 years who had recovered from COVID-19.

This clone was seen more than once but under ten times. V gene TRBV30 combines with J gene TRBJ2-7; 11 nucleotides line up with TRBD1. Losses at the gene ends were 2 bases for V and 4 bases for J; bases not matched to a gene: 7. This CDR3 contains 15 residues. From germline, CDR1 is GTSNPN and CDR2 SVGIG (reference sequence). CDR3 region: CAWSWPGQGVYEQYF. The CDR3 region has the DNA TGTGCCTGGAGTTGGCCGGGACAGGGGGTATACGAGCAGTACTTC.

The chain links TRBV19 to TRBJ1-5; TRBD1 matches 7 bases. CDR1 is LNHDA and CDR2 is SQIVND in the germline V gene (reference sequence). This CDR3 is built from 17 residues. V lost 3 bases and J lost 4; bases outside the gene matches: 12. CDR3 sequence: CASSILPPGTANQPQHF. The CDR3 region has the DNA TGTGCCAGTAGTATTTTGCCCCCCGGGACAGCAAATCAGCCCCAGCATTTT.

This chain connects TRBV10-3 to TRBJ1-5; TRBD1 might be the D (6 bases). V lost 6 bases to trimming and J lost 7 bases, with 13 bases between them. Germline CDR1 reads ENHRY; CDR2 reads SYGVKD. The CDR3 runs 13 residues. The CDR3 protein is CAISTGSGQPQHF. The CDR3 DNA sequence: TGTGCCATCAGCACAGGGTCGGGGCAGCCCCAGCATTTT.

This chain uses TRBV3-1 (or the pseudogene TRBV3-2) with TRBJ1-2; the D is unclear. The CDR3 has 12 residues. The germline V and J ends were trimmed by 2 bases and 8 bases, with 9 bases remaining between them. Germline loops: CDR1 LGHDT, CDR2 YNNKEL (reference sequence). The CDR3 region is CASSQPGRGYTF. The CDR3 DNA sequence: TGTGCCAGCAGCCAACCGGGTCGCGGCTACACCTTC.

A single count supports this clone. This chain connects TRBV7-2 to TRBJ1-5; 8 positions agree with TRBD1. The germline gives CDR1 SGHTA, CDR2 FQGNSA. After removal of 4 bases from V and 7 bases from J, the junction contained 3 bases not matched to a gene. CDR3 size: 13 residues. This CDR3 reads CASSSDRGQPQHF. The CDR3 nucleotides read TGTGCCAGCAGCTCCGACAGGGGCCAGCCCCAGCATTTT.

The chain couples TRBV6-5 to TRBJ2-3; tentatively, D is TRBD1 (6 bases). The germline V gene encodes CDR1 MNHEY and CDR2 SVGAGI. The V end was cut by 8 bases, the J end by 4 bases, with 10 bases between. CDR3 length: 12 amino acids. The CDR3 DNA follows: TGTGCCAGCGTGGGGGCCGCAGATACGCAGTATTTT. It is translated as CASVGAADTQYF.

The CDR3 region is CASSLVQGGGELFF. CDR3 coding DNA: TGCGCCAGCAGCTTGGTCCAGGGAGGCGGGGAGCTGTTTTTT. The chain is built from TRBV5-1 and TRBJ2-2; weak D call: TRBD2 (6 bases). The germline CDR1 and CDR2 sequences are SGHRS and YFSETQ. The CDR3 spans 14 residues. Between the trimmed V and J ends, which lost 0 bases and 7 bases, there was a span of 10 bases.

CDR3 residues: CASSPFGGKEPQHF. CDR3 DNA: TGTGCCAGCAGCCCCTTCGGGGGTAAGGAGCCCCAGCATTTT. This rearrangement joins TRBV21-1 to TRBJ1-5. TRBV21-1 counts as a pseudogene. The CDR3 consists of 14 residues.

This clone appeared a single time. Here the CDR3 DNA reads TGTGCCAGCAGTACACCAGGGGGGCCATACAATGAGCAGTTCTTC. Its protein product is CASSTPGGPYNEQFF. The rearrangement links TRBV28 to TRBJ2-1, with a tentative D call TRBD1 (7 bases). From germline, CDR1 is MDHEN and CDR2 SYDVKM. This CDR3 has 15 residues. V was pared by 5 bases and J by 4 bases, with 15 bases between.

The table lists this clone with a few counts. Here the CDR3 reads CSAAVRVETQYF. CDR3 sequence (DNA): TGCAGCGCCGCCGTTCGAGTAGAGACCCAGTACTTC. The genes are TRBV29-1 and TRBJ2-5, with no clear D. Germline CDR1 reads SQVTM; CDR2 reads ANQGSEA. The CDR3 runs 12 residues. V lost 7 bases to trimming and J lost 4 bases, with 13 bases between them.

This clone has more than one count but fewer than ten. This chain links TRBV12-3 or TRBV12-4 with TRBJ2-7, with D possibly TRBD1 on 5 matching bases. V lost 1 base and J lost 6, with 7 bases in between. This CDR3 comprises 12 residues. In DNA, the CDR3 is TGTGCCAGCAGTTTAGGGGGCATCGAGCAGTACTTC. This translates into CASSLGGIEQYF.

The rearrangement uses TRBV5-1 and TRBJ1-2; 9 bases fit TRBD1. This CDR3 spans 15 amino acids. Per germline, CDR1 SGHRS and CDR2 YFSETQ. Germline trimming cut 3 bases from V and 6 bases from J; bases unmatched to any gene: 9. The CDR3 DNA reads as TGCGCCAGCAGCTCACAAACAGGGGGCGCAAATGGCTACACCTTC. Its protein is CASSSQTGGANGYTF.

The chain couples TRBV5-1 to TRBJ2-2; D is unresolved. The CDR3 has 15 residues. The germline V gene has CDR1 SGHRS and CDR2 YFSETQ. V was trimmed by 0 bases and J by 1 base, leaving 7 bases between them. The CDR3 sequence is CASSLVPGNTGELFF. CDR3 coding DNA: TGCGCCAGCAGCTTGGTTCCCGGGAACACCGGGGAGCTGTTTTTT.

This chain links TRBV7-9 with TRBJ1-2; D perhaps matches TRBD1 (5 bases). CDR1 and CDR2 from the germline V gene are SEHNR and FQNEAQ (reference sequence). This CDR3 has 14 amino acids. V was trimmed by 2 bases and J by 4 bases, leaving 11 bases between them. In DNA form, the CDR3 reads TGTGCCAGCAGCTTACATACAGGTCCCTATGGCTACACCTTC. Translated: CASSLHTGPYGYTF.